These T cell receptor beta chains were read from a single sample in a study of human T cells and chemical hapten exposure. TCRdb independently ran MiXCR on the RACE reads; one entry per CDR3 protein. The table records a few hundred thousand distinct CDR3 sequences, over 5% of them present only once. Sequenced material: whole blood, taken in connection with sensitization to the hapten diphenylcyclopropenone (DPC). The receptors here all came from a woman younger than 30 with alopecia areata. Some clones in this sample may be carry-over from other donors' samples. The CDR3 runs from the conserved cysteine through the conserved F or W. A D gene is named only where the DNA matches it firmly. Size tells how often a clone was seen (once, few, many) or the class of an expanded clone, and some rows leave it out.

cdr3_aa cdr3_nt clone_size j_call d_call v_call
CASSFGGISGNTIYF TGTGCCAGCAGCTTTGGTGGGATCTCTGGAAACACCATATATTTT few TRBJ1-3 NA TRBV5-4
CASSQTLDNEQFF TGTGCCAGCAGCCAGACCCTAGACAATGAGCAGTTCTTC NA TRBJ2-1 NA TRBV4-2
CASSLHWDRGSGANVLTF TGCGCCAGCAGCTTGCATTGGGACAGGGGCTCTGGGGCCAACGTCCTGACTTTC many TRBJ2-6 TRBD1 TRBV5-1
CASNGKGGRNQPQHF TGCGCCAGCAACGGGAAAGGAGGCAGGAATCAGCCCCAGCATTTT many TRBJ1-5 NA TRBV10-2
CASSELAQETQYF TGTGCCAGCAGCGAACTAGCCCAAGAGACCCAGTACTTC many TRBJ2-5 NA TRBV7-3
CASSTRNYGYTF TGTGCCAGCAGTACAAGGAACTATGGCTACACCTTC NA TRBJ1-2 NA TRBV2
CASSSITKTGGIATNEKLFF TGTGCCAGCAGTTCGATCACTAAGACAGGGGGCATTGCAACTAATGAAAAACTGTTTTTT NA TRBJ1-4 TRBD1 TRBV6-5
CATSDSYQPKNIQYF TGTGCCACCAGTGATTCGTACCAACCGAAAAACATTCAGTACTTC NA TRBJ2-4 NA TRBV24-1
CAVGNRLNTEAFF TGTGCCGTAGGAAACAGGTTGAACACTGAAGCTTTCTTT few TRBJ1-1 NA TRBV6-5
CASSQPGLETQYF TGTGCCAGCAGCCAACCAGGTCTGGAGACCCAGTACTTC few TRBJ2-5 NA TRBV14
CASSYRGLNTGELFF TGTGCCAGCAGTTATAGGGGACTCAACACCGGGGAGCTGTTTTTT once TRBJ2-2 NA TRBV12-3/TRBV12-4
CASSYPDYGYTF TGTGCCAGCAGTTACCCGGACTATGGCTACACCTTC few TRBJ1-2 NA TRBV6-2/TRBV6-3
CASSLVGQGGYGYTF TGTGCTAGCAGCTTAGTAGGTCAGGGGGGCTATGGCTACACCTTC few TRBJ1-2 TRBD1 TRBV7-7
CASSPRGHYGYTF TGTGCCAGCAGTCCCAGGGGGCACTATGGCTACACCTTC many TRBJ1-2 TRBD1 TRBV12-3/TRBV12-4
CASTGTSETQYF TGTGCCAGCACCGGGACTTCGGAGACCCAGTACTTC many TRBJ2-5 NA TRBV6-6
CSARGGGNTEAFF TGCAGTGCTAGAGGGGGCGGGAACACTGAAGCTTTCTTT many TRBJ1-1 NA TRBV20-1
CAIMGSGQQPSGANVLTF TGTGCCATCATGGGTTCGGGGCAGCAACCTTCTGGGGCCAACGTCCTGACTTTC few TRBJ2-6 NA TRBV10-3
CASREQGWNSPLHF TGTGCCAGCAGGGAACAGGGGTGGAATTCACCCCTCCACTTT few TRBJ1-6 TRBD1 TRBV12-3/TRBV12-4
CASSYNRGGNTDTQYF TGTGCCAGCAGTTATAACAGGGGTGGTAACACAGATACGCAGTATTTT few TRBJ2-3 TRBD1 TRBV12-3/TRBV12-4
CASSRGLAEFQETQYF TGTGCCAGCAGCCGCGGACTAGCGGAGTTTCAAGAGACCCAGTACTTC few TRBJ2-5 TRBD2 TRBV6-2/TRBV6-3
CSASRDLSYEQYF TGCAGTGCCAGCCGGGACCTTTCCTACGAGCAGTACTTC many TRBJ2-7 NA TRBV20-1
CASNDRFLDNSPLHF TGTGCCAGCAACGACAGGTTCCTGGATAATTCACCCCTCCACTTT many TRBJ1-6 NA TRBV27
CASFPPPHRTITDTQYF TGTGCCAGCTTCCCCCCCCCTCACAGGACTATCACAGATACGCAGTATTTT few TRBJ2-3 NA TRBV28
CSARQGANSPLHF TGCAGTGCTAGACAGGGGGCCAATTCACCCCTCCACTTT many TRBJ1-6 TRBD1 TRBV20-1
CASSRGTSGRLTSTDTQYF TGCGCCAGCAGCCGAGGAACTAGCGGGCGCCTTACTAGCACAGATACGCAGTATTTT few TRBJ2-3 TRBD2 TRBV4-1
CASSRRTDNYGYTF TGTGCCAGCAGCCGAAGGACAGACAACTATGGCTACACCTTC NA TRBJ1-2 NA TRBV4-2
CASSFQGQPQHF TGTGCCAGCAGCTTTCAGGGTCAGCCCCAGCATTTT NA TRBJ1-5 NA TRBV5-6
CASSPGASKLKETQYF TGTGCCAGCAGCCCAGGAGCCTCAAAATTAAAAGAGACCCAGTACTTC NA TRBJ2-5 NA TRBV7-3
CASSLSGQGGIQYF TGTGCCAGCAGCTTATCCGGACAGGGAGGCATTCAGTACTTC many TRBJ2-4 TRBD1 TRBV11-3
CASFDSGTGTSEAFF TGCGCCAGTTTTGACTCCGGGACAGGGACCTCTGAAGCTTTCTTT many TRBJ1-1 TRBD1 TRBV5-1